Given below is one TCR beta chain in context. Its cognate antigen is unknown. Germline lookup yields CDR1 KGHDR and CDR2 SFDVKD. The length of the CDR3 is 13 residues. V lost 4 bases and J 3 bases, leaving 6 bases between the germline ends. Before the COVID-19 pandemic, during about 2011-2018, CD4+ T cells were taken from unexposed donors. After ten to eleven days of culture, CD4+ T cells were isolated. Testing used SARS-CoV-2 S/N and four cold-coronavirus spikes on unexposed-donor CD4+ T cells, cells permitting. The sample belongs to a study of CD4 T cells in relation to SARS-CoV-2 and coronaviruses. Study-level points and caveats: No crossreactivity against non-spike viral proteins was tested here.

Measured with immunoSEQ multiplex PCR; TCRdb has only the in-frame clones, and not every one. This table has 25,000 to 35,000 clones, approximately 76% appearing once. The sequenced sample was CD4+ T cells from PBMCs, cultured in vitro. The origin of this receptor is a human donor in good health. The rearrangement uses TRBV24-1 and TRBJ2-4, with D perhaps being TRBD1 or TRBD2 (5 bases each). In nucleotides, the CDR3 is TGTGCCACCAGTGAGGGGGACAAAAACATTCAGTACTTC. Encoded protein: CATSEGDKNIQYF.